The 27 T cell receptor beta chains in this list originate from one sample, sequenced in a study of T cell responses to AZD1222 COVID-19 vaccine. Sequencing was performed with immunoSEQ multiplex PCR; in TCRdb, only in-frame clones are kept and a portion is missing. The table shows roughly 93,000 clones, with 70% to 90% occurring only once. The sequencing used peripheral blood, collected on day 0 of AZD1222 vaccination. The source is an adult in good health.

The chain combines TRBV2 with TRBJ1-2; maybe TRBD1 (5 bases). The CDR3 has 14 residues. The V gene's germline CDR1 is SNHLY and CDR2 FYNNEI. Trimming left V 6 bases short and J 4 bases short, with 15 bases between. CDR3 DNA sequence: TGTGCCAGCAGGGAAATCGGGACTCGCTATGGCTACACCTTC. The encoded protein is CASREIGTRYGYTF.

The rearrangement links TRBV5-8 to TRBJ1-1; 11 positions match TRBD1. The CDR3 covers 15 residues. V shed 6 bases and J 0 bases; nucleotides not matched to a gene: 4. Per the germline V gene, CDR1 is SGHTS and CDR2 is YDEGEE. CDR3 protein: CASTRTGGLNTEAFF. Here the CDR3 DNA reads TGTGCCAGCACACGGACAGGGGGCTTGAACACTGAAGCTTTCTTT.

The V gene is TRBV5-1, the J gene TRBJ2-7; D unclear. The length of the CDR3 is 11 residues. The germline gives CDR1 SGHRS, CDR2 YFSETQ. V lost 6 bases and J 3 bases, leaving 7 bases between the germline ends. CDR3 region: CASTSGYEQYF. DNA for the CDR3: TGCGCCAGCACGTCGGGCTACGAGCAGTACTTC.

The DNA of the CDR3 is TGCGCCAGCAGCCAATTTGGCAGACATAATGAAAAACTGTTTTTT. Encoded protein: CASSQFGRHNEKLFF. The chain is built from TRBV4-1 and TRBJ1-4; D is ambiguous. Germline CDR1 and CDR2: MGHRA and YSYEKL. Trimming shortened V by 2 bases and J by 4 bases, and 11 bases separated the two germline ends. The CDR3 totals 15 residues.

This chain links TRBV9 with TRBJ2-3; 15 bases map to TRBD2. This CDR3 has 16 amino acids. V trimming: 3 bases; J trimming: 4 bases; junction bases outside the gene matches: 3. The germline gives CDR1 SGDLS, CDR2 YYNGEE. The CDR3 loop is CASSAGLAGGSDTQYF. The CDR3 nucleotides are TGTGCCAGCAGCGCGGGACTAGCGGGGGGTTCAGATACGCAGTATTTT.

This clone showed up just a few times. This chain connects TRBV7-2 to TRBJ1-1; D remains unclear. Trimming shortened V by 4 bases and J by 2 bases, and 8 bases separated the two germline ends. The germline gives CDR1 SGHTA, CDR2 FQGNSA. The CDR3 has 13 residues. CDR3 in DNA: TGTGCCAGCAGCTCGAGACTTAACACTGAAGCTTTCTTT. Its translation is CASSSRLNTEAFF.

The chain carries TRBV5-1 and TRBJ2-1; possibly TRBD1 for D (5 bases). The germline CDR1 and CDR2 sequences are SGHRS and YFSETQ. V was cut by 0 bases and J by 0 bases, with 7 bases left in between. This CDR3 region has 15 residues. The DNA for the CDR3 is TGCGCCAGCAGCTTGGCAGGGTTCTCCTACAATGAGCAGTTCTTC. Amino acids: CASSLAGFSYNEQFF.

The gene calls are TRBV6-6 and TRBJ1-1, with D maybe TRBD1 (6 bases). CDR1 and CDR2 from the germline V gene are MNHNY and SVGAGI (reference sequence). V dropped 6 bases and J dropped 1 base, with 15 bases sitting between them. This CDR3 comprises 15 residues. CDR3 region: CASRMRTDQNTEAFF. The DNA of the CDR3 is TGTGCCAGCAGGATGAGGACAGACCAGAACACTGAAGCTTTCTTT.

The V gene is TRBV12-3 or TRBV12-4, the J gene TRBJ1-2; D remains unclear. Trimming left V 2 bases short and J 2 bases short, with 6 bases between. The CDR3 is 13 residues long. DNA for the CDR3: TGTGCCAGCAGTTTATCGGAAAACTATGGCTACACCTTC. It specifies CASSLSENYGYTF.

The CDR3: CASSVRATNEKLFF. Written as DNA, the CDR3 is TGTGCCAGCAGCGTCCGAGCAACTAATGAAAAACTGTTTTTT. The gene calls are TRBV9 and TRBJ1-4; no definite D call. Germline CDR1 and CDR2: SGDLS and YYNGEE. The CDR3 spans 14 residues. V shed 2 bases and J shed 0 bases, with 5 bases lying between them.

The rearrangement uses TRBV30 and TRBJ1-4; 8 bases fit TRBD1. V dropped 5 bases and J dropped 6; count of bases not matched to a gene: 20. The germline V gene encodes CDR1 GTSNPN and CDR2 SVGIG (reference sequence). The CDR3 totals 18 residues. The CDR3 DNA is TGTGCCTGGCGCCGTATCGGTTTGCGGACAGGGTGGGATGAAAAACTGTTTTTT. This gives the protein CAWRRIGLRTGWDEKLFF.

The CDR3 sequence: CASSLIAGGQNEQFF. In DNA, the CDR3 is TGCGCCAGCAGCTTGATAGCGGGGGGGCAAAATGAGCAGTTCTTC. The gene calls are TRBV5-1 and TRBJ2-1; 11 bases map to TRBD2. CDR3 length equals 15 residues. CDR1 is SGHRS, CDR2 YFSETQ, per germline. V was pared by 1 base and J by 7 bases, with 4 bases of the junction left unmatched.

There are a few counts of this clone. The chain combines TRBV3-1 (or the pseudogene TRBV3-2) with TRBJ2-1; tentatively, D is TRBD2 (6 bases). Trimming left V 2 bases short and J 4 bases short, with 6 bases between. CDR1 is LGHDT and CDR2 is YNNKEL in the germline V gene (reference sequence). The CDR3 length is 13 residues. This chain's CDR3 is CASSQRGYNEQFF. The CDR3 nucleotides read TGTGCCAGCAGCCAACGGGGGTACAATGAGCAGTTCTTC.

The genes are TRBV6-5 and TRBJ2-1, with a tentative D call TRBD2 (6 bases). This CDR3 spans 16 amino acids. Trimming cost V 2 bases and J 8 bases, with 19 bases left between them. Germline loops: CDR1 MNHEY, CDR2 SVGAGI. CDR3: CASSYRRGWREDEQFF. Written as DNA, the CDR3 is TGTGCCAGCAGTTACAGGCGGGGTTGGAGAGAGGATGAGCAGTTCTTC.

V is TRBV5-1 and J is TRBJ1-1; 9 nucleotides agree with TRBD1. The CDR3 extends over 15 amino acids. After removal of 3 bases from V and 4 bases from J, the junction contained 7 bases not matched to a gene. Germline V gene data show CDR1 as SGHRS and CDR2 as YFSETQ. DNA of the CDR3: TGCGCCAGCAGCTCAACAGGGGGCCCGGGCACTGAAGCTTTCTTT. This codes for CASSSTGGPGTEAFF.

V usage is TRBV3-1 (or the pseudogene TRBV3-2) and J usage is TRBJ1-1, with no clear D. CDR3 length: 13 residues. Germline V gene data show CDR1 as LGHDT and CDR2 as YNNKEL (reference sequence). Deletions cut 1 base from V and 5 bases from J, with 8 bases between. The CDR3 DNA reads TGTGCCAGCAGCCAAGGATTGGGGACTGAAGCTTTCTTT. This sequence encodes CASSQGLGTEAFF.

The chain links TRBV27 to TRBJ1-1; D call uncertain. V lost 7 bases, J lost 7 bases, and 10 bases lay in between. Germline values: CDR1 MNHEY, CDR2 SMNVEV (reference sequence). This CDR3 spans 11 amino acids. CDR3 sequence (DNA): TGTGCCAGCACGGGGAGACGTGAAGCTTTCTTT. Its translation: CASTGRREAFF.

This chain uses TRBV20-1 with TRBJ2-1; D uncertain. CDR1 and CDR2 from the germline V gene are DFQATT and SNEGSKA (reference sequence). V was cut by 4 bases and J by 4 bases, with 8 bases left in between. CDR3 length: 12 amino acids. Written as DNA, the CDR3 is TGCAGTGCTACTGAATGGTACAATGAGCAGTTCTTC. It yields the protein CSATEWYNEQFF.

The genes are TRBV2 and TRBJ2-2; either TRBD1 or TRBD2 may fit D (5 bases each). Germline loops: CDR1 SNHLY, CDR2 FYNNEI. This CDR3 region has 14 residues. V was shortened by 4 bases and J by 5 bases, with 11 bases between the two germline ends. Written as DNA, the CDR3 is TGTGCCAGCAGTGCCGGGGCTGGGACCGGGGAGCTGTTTTTT. This translates into CASSAGAGTGELFF.

This sequence joins TRBV19 and TRBJ1-2; no clear D gene. CDR3 length equals 13 residues. CDR1 is LNHDA, CDR2 SQIVND, per germline (reference sequence). Trimming took off 2 bases at V and 8 bases at J, with 12 bases between the two ends. The CDR3 is CASSISQLEGYTF. The CDR3 DNA follows: TGTGCCAGTAGTATAAGCCAACTGGAAGGCTACACCTTC.

The chain has TRBV27 and TRBJ1-1; perhaps TRBD1 as D (5 bases). The CDR3 sequence is 12 residues long. V was shortened by 6 bases and J by 2 bases, with 7 bases between the two germline ends. Germline V lookup: CDR1 MNHEY, CDR2 SMNVEV (reference sequence). The CDR3 DNA follows: TGTGCCAGCAGCCAGGGAAACACTGAAGCTTTCTTT. It yields the protein CASSQGNTEAFF.

The chain's CDR3 is CSASRLAGGRDTQYF. CDR3 nucleotide sequence: TGCAGTGCTAGTAGACTAGCGGGGGGGCGAGATACGCAGTATTTT. This chain uses TRBV20-1 with TRBJ2-3; 14 nucleotides match TRBD2. Trimming cost V 3 bases and J 5 bases; bases outside gene matches: 4. CDR1 and CDR2 from the germline V gene are DFQATT and SNEGSKA (reference sequence). The CDR3 is 15 residues long.

The sample holds one count of this clone. This chain joins TRBV15 and TRBJ2-2; D gene unclear. The CDR3 runs 14 residues. The V end lost 2 bases, the J end lost 3 bases, and 7 bases lay between the germline ends. Germline loops: CDR1 LNHNV, CDR2 YYDKDF (reference sequence). CDR3 bases: TGTGCCACCAGCAGACCTCAGGACACCGGGGAGCTGTTTTTT. This encodes CATSRPQDTGELFF. Together with reference TRBV15 and TRBJ2-2, the CDR3 gives the full variable domain: DAMVIQNPRYQVTQFGKPVTLSCSQTLNHNVMYWYQQKSSQAPKLLFHYYDKDFNNEADTPDNFQSRRPNTSFCFLDIRSPGLGDTAMYLCATSRPQDTGELFFGEGSRLTVL.

This clone was seen only once. The chain links TRBV7-6 to TRBJ1-2, with 10 bases identical to TRBD1. V dropped 5 bases and J dropped 7; count of bases not matched to a gene: 10. The germline V gene encodes CDR1 SGHVS and CDR2 FNYEAQ. The CDR3 contains 15 residues. CDR3 region: CASSAGPGQGSGYTF. CDR3 DNA: TGTGCCAGCAGCGCAGGGCCGGGACAGGGGTCTGGCTACACCTTC.

V gene TRBV7-8 combines with J gene TRBJ2-7, with D perhaps TRBD1 or TRBD2 (5 bases each). CDR1 is SGHVS, CDR2 FQNEAQ, per germline. Trimming removed 5 bases at V and 2 bases at J, with 10 bases between. CDR3 length: 13 residues. The CDR3 sequence: CASSPVGAYEQYF. In DNA form, the CDR3 reads TGTGCCAGCAGCCCAGTGGGGGCCTACGAGCAGTACTTC.

The genes are TRBV6-6 and TRBJ1-3; D not resolved. Germline V gene lookup returns CDR1 MNHNY and CDR2 SVGAGI (reference sequence). V lost 2 bases and J 0 bases, leaving 11 bases between the germline ends. This CDR3 comprises 16 residues. CDR3 in DNA: TGTGCCAGCAGTTACCGACACCAGAGCTCTGGAAACACCATATATTTT. It is translated as CASSYRHQSSGNTIYF.

This clone was counted a single time. The chain combines TRBV30 with TRBJ2-1; D unresolved. V was trimmed by 0 bases and J by 12 bases, leaving 9 bases between them. The germline gives CDR1 GTSNPN, CDR2 SVGIG (reference sequence). The CDR3 is 11 amino acids. CDR3 coding DNA: TGTGCCTGGAGTGTAGGAAGTGGGCAGTTCTTC. This codes for CAWSVGSGQFF.